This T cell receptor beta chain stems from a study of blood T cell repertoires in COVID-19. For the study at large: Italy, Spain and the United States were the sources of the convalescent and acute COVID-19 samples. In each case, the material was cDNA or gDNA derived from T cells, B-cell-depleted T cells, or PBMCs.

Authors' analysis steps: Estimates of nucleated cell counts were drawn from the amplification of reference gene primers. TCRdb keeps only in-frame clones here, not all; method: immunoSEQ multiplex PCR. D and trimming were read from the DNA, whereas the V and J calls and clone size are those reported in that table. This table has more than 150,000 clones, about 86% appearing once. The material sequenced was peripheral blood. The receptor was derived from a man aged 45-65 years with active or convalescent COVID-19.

The CDR3 sequence is CASKYSYHGYTF. The CDR3 nucleotides read TGTGCCAGCAAATACAGCTACCATGGCTACACCTTC. This chain joins TRBV12-3 or TRBV12-4 and TRBJ1-2, with D unresolved. Trimming took off 7 bases at V and 6 bases at J, with 12 bases between the two ends. The CDR3 covers 12 residues.